These 27 T cell receptor beta chains share one sample of origin, sequenced in a study of shared T cell receptors in the human thymus. Data came from immunoSEQ multiplex PCR; TCRdb stores just in-frame clones and leaves some out. The sample holds some 640,000 clones, more than 70% seen once. The sample was also linked to a second study, of human thymus T cells.

The specimen sequenced was thymocytes. The receptors were sampled from a boy under three years old with a congenital heart defect.

The chain combines TRBV2 with TRBJ2-6; 7 bases fit TRBD1. There are 17 residues in the CDR3. V lost 9 bases and J lost 3; bases outside the gene matches: 14. From germline, CDR1 is SNHLY and CDR2 FYNNEI. The CDR3 is CASLGDSGHGGANVLTF. CDR3 DNA sequence: TGTGCCAGTCTAGGGGACAGCGGACATGGTGGGGCCAACGTCCTGACTTTC. The variable domain in full, with the rest retrieved from reference TRBV2 and TRBJ2-6, is EPEVTQTPSHQVTQMGQEVILRCVPISNHLYFYWYRQILGQKVEFLVSFYNNEISEKSEIFDDQFSVERPDGSNFTLKIRSTKLEDSAMYFCASLGDSGHGGANVLTFGAGSRLTVL.

V usage is TRBV7-9 and J usage is TRBJ2-7; the match to TRBD1 covers 8 bases. CDR1 and CDR2 from the germline V gene are SEHNR and FQNEAQ (reference sequence). The CDR3 totals 14 residues. V lost 5 bases to trimming and J lost 5 bases; unmatched junction nucleotides: 8. CDR3 sequence: CASSPPTGEDEQYF. The CDR3 coding sequence is TGTGCCAGCAGCCCCCCGACAGGGGAGGACGAGCAGTACTTC. The full variable domain, in which reference TRBV7-9 and TRBJ2-7 provide the parts outside the CDR3, is DTGVSQNPRHKITKRGQNVTFRCDPISEHNRLYWYRQTLGQGPEFLTYFQNEAQLEKSRLLSDRFSAERPKGSFSTLEIQRTEQGDSAMYLCASSPPTGEDEQYFGPGTRLTVT.

This clone has a single count. The rearrangement joins TRBV5-1 to TRBJ1-1; D not certain. The CDR3 has 13 residues. Germline values: CDR1 SGHRS, CDR2 YFSETQ. V shed 4 bases and J shed 1 base, with 8 bases lying between them. CDR3 protein: CASSPGSNTEAFF. The DNA for the CDR3 is TGCGCCAGCAGCCCCGGTTCGAACACTGAAGCTTTCTTT.

The V call is TRBV5-1, the J call TRBJ2-7; weak D call: TRBD2 (6 bases). From germline, CDR1 is SGHRS and CDR2 YFSETQ. CDR3 length equals 16 residues. Trimming pared 1 base from V and 0 bases from J, leaving 14 bases between. CDR3 sequence reads: CASSLNRDWVSYEQYF. As DNA, the CDR3 is TGCGCCAGCAGCTTGAACCGGGACTGGGTCTCCTACGAGCAGTACTTC.

This sequence joins TRBV5-6 and TRBJ2-1, with 11 bases that match TRBD2. J gave up 5 bases and V 2 bases, and 15 bases lay outside the gene matches. Germline assignment: CDR1 SGHDT and CDR2 YYEEEE. The CDR3 is made up of 19 amino acids. CDR3 bases: TGTGCCAGCAGCTTCCCAGCTCCGATAGCGGGAGGGGTGCACAATGAGCAGTTCTTC. Its protein product is CASSFPAPIAGGVHNEQFF.

This chain uses TRBV5-1 with TRBJ2-1; maybe TRBD1 (6 bases). There are 21 residues in the CDR3. The germline V gene encodes CDR1 SGHRS and CDR2 YFSETQ. V shed 3 bases and J shed 4 bases, with 32 bases lying between them. The CDR3 sequence: CASSSQYRDTAWGFLYNEQFF. Written as DNA, the CDR3 is TGCGCCAGCAGCTCCCAGTACCGGGACACGGCCTGGGGTTTTCTTTACAATGAGCAGTTCTTC.

A single count supports this clone. The CDR3 here is CASGLPLAGVDTGELFF. CDR3 nucleotide sequence: TGTGCTAGTGGTTTACCCCTAGCGGGAGTGGACACCGGGGAGCTGTTTTTT. The chain has TRBV12-5 and TRBJ2-2; 10 bases match TRBD2. This CDR3 spans 17 amino acids. Unmatched junction bases numbered 7, after V lost 3 bases and J lost 3 bases. Germline CDR1 and CDR2: LGHNT and FRNRAP.

The chain uses TRBV12-5 and TRBJ2-7; no firm D call. CDR1 is LGHNT, CDR2 FRNRAP, per germline. The CDR3 spans 12 residues. V was trimmed by 3 bases and J by 0 bases, leaving 3 bases between them. The CDR3 loop reads CASGLHSYEQYF. The CDR3 DNA reads TGTGCTAGTGGTTTACACTCCTACGAGCAGTACTTC.

The chain is built from TRBV15 and TRBJ2-1, with a tentative D call TRBD1 (5 bases). CDR1 is LNHNV, CDR2 YYDKDF, per germline (reference sequence). V lost 6 bases to trimming and J lost 4 bases, with 7 bases between them. This CDR3 region has 12 residues. CDR3 region: CATRNRYNEQFF. The CDR3 DNA is TGTGCCACCAGAAACAGGTACAATGAGCAGTTCTTC. The full variable domain, with the rest looked up from reference TRBV15 and TRBJ2-1, is DAMVIQNPRYQVTQFGKPVTLSCSQTLNHNVMYWYQQKSSQAPKLLFHYYDKDFNNEADTPDNFQSRRPNTSFCFLDIRSPGLGDTAMYLCATRNRYNEQFFGPGTRLTVL.

The chain employs TRBV4-2 and TRBJ1-6; maybe TRBD1 (5 bases). The CDR3 length is 16 residues. The germline V gene encodes CDR1 LGHNA and CDR2 YNFKEQ. V was cut by 1 base and J by 9 bases, with 16 bases left in between. In DNA, the CDR3 is TGTGCCAGCAGCCAAGTAACGGGGGGAGAGGGTTCACCCCTCCACTTT. Translating it yields CASSQVTGGEGSPLHF.

The chain carries TRBV18 and TRBJ1-6; D not resolved. This CDR3 spans 14 amino acids. Germline V gives CDR1 KGHSH, CDR2 LQKENI. Trimming pared 2 bases from V and 4 bases from J, leaving 6 bases between. This chain's CDR3 is CASSPTEYNSPLHF. The CDR3 region has the DNA TGTGCCAGCTCACCAACGGAGTATAATTCACCCCTCCACTTT.

The V call is TRBV6-5, the J call TRBJ2-7; 8 bases agree with TRBD1. Trimming took 6 bases from V and 3 from J; bases not matched to a gene: 10. The length of the CDR3 is 15 residues. CDR1 and CDR2 from the germline V gene are MNHEY and SVGAGI. CDR3 region: CASRADRGGNYEQYF. The CDR3 nucleotides read TGTGCCAGCAGAGCAGACAGGGGAGGTAACTACGAGCAGTACTTC.

This clone came up a few times. The chain combines TRBV9 with TRBJ2-2; 7 bases match TRBD2. The CDR3 is 14 amino acids. Trimming at V came to 5 bases and at J to 6 bases, leaving 7 bases not matched to a gene. Per the germline V gene, CDR1 is SGDLS and CDR2 is YYNGEE. The CDR3 bases are TGTGCCAGCAGAAGAGGGGCGGGGGCCGGGGAGCTGTTTTTT. Amino acids: CASRRGAGAGELFF.

The V call is TRBV5-1, the J call TRBJ2-3, with D possibly matching TRBD1 (6 bases). Trimming took 5 bases from V and 5 from J, leaving 15 bases between them. This CDR3 is 14 amino acids long. From germline, CDR1 is SGHRS and CDR2 YFSETQ. CDR3 nucleotides: TGCGCCAGCAGACAGGGAACCCCACGAGATACGCAGTATTTT. Its protein is CASRQGTPRDTQYF.

The J gene is TRBJ1-5, the V gene TRBV7-9; no definite D call. Trimming left V 0 bases short and J 5 bases short, with 2 bases between. The CDR3 has 12 residues. Germline V gives CDR1 SEHNR, CDR2 FQNEAQ (reference sequence). Written as DNA, the CDR3 is TGTGCCAGCAGCTTAGCCTATCAGCCCCAGCATTTT. This encodes CASSLAYQPQHF.

The chain has TRBV5-1 and TRBJ2-3; tentatively, D is TRBD2 (5 bases). CDR1 and CDR2 from the germline V gene are SGHRS and YFSETQ. CDR3 length: 17 residues. Trimming shortened V by 4 bases and J by 6 bases, and 24 bases separated the two germline ends. The CDR3 reads CASSPRAQLGESDTQYF. The CDR3 bases are TGCGCCAGCAGCCCGCGCGCGCAGCTCGGGGAATCGGATACGCAGTATTTT.

The rearrangement joins TRBV30 to TRBJ2-5, with TRBD2 matching over 7 bases. Gene TRBJ2-7 matches the end of the DNA better, so the J call may be wrong. In germline, CDR1 is GTSNPN, CDR2 SVGIG (reference sequence). This CDR3 spans 14 amino acids. The CDR3 is CAWCPTSVCYEQYF. The CDR3 DNA reads as TGTGCCTGGTGTCCTACTAGCGTGTGCTACGAGCAGTACTTC.

CDR3 in DNA: TGTGCCAGCAGCCAAGGAGGTAGAAGCTTCACAGATACGCAGTATTTT. Its protein product is CASSQGGRSFTDTQYF. J is TRBJ2-3 and V is TRBV4-2, with D unresolved. The ends were cut back, 1 base at V and 2 bases at J, with 13 bases in the middle. This CDR3 contains 16 residues. The germline V gene has CDR1 LGHNA and CDR2 YNFKEQ.

The chain combines TRBV9 with TRBJ2-1; D is perhaps TRBD2 (7 bases). Trimming removed 2 bases at V and 4 bases at J, with 16 bases between. This CDR3 is built from 16 residues. The germline V gene encodes CDR1 SGDLS and CDR2 YYNGEE. This CDR3 reads CASSVVGGPRYNEQFF. The CDR3 DNA is TGTGCCAGCAGCGTTGTGGGGGGGCCGAGATACAATGAGCAGTTCTTC.

The chain uses TRBV30 and TRBJ2-7, with no clear D. The CDR3 has 13 residues. The germline V and J ends were trimmed by 0 bases and 1 base, with 7 bases remaining between them. Germline assignment: CDR1 GTSNPN and CDR2 SVGIG (reference sequence). The CDR3 DNA reads as TGTGCCTGGAGTGTTTCGCTATCCTACGAGCAGTACTTC. Its translation is CAWSVSLSYEQYF. Based on the CDR3 plus reference TRBV30 and TRBJ2-7, the full variable domain is SQTIHQWPATLVQPVGSPLSLECTVEGTSNPNLYWYRQAAGRGLQLLFYSVGIGQISSEVPQNLSASRPQDRQFILSSKKLLLSDSGFYLCAWSVSLSYEQYFGPGTRLTVT.

V and J are TRBV28 and TRBJ1-4, with TRBD1 matching 9 bases. The CDR3 spans 14 residues. Germline-derived CDR1 and CDR2 are MDHEN and SYDVKM. Germline trimming cut 6 bases from V and 15 bases from J; bases unmatched to any gene: 14. The CDR3 nucleotides are TGTGCCAGCAGGCGGGGACAGGGAGAGAGAATGGTGTTTTTT. Protein sequence: CASRRGQGERMVFF.

The V and J genes are TRBV11-3 and TRBJ2-7, with no clear D. Trimming cost V 1 base and J 5 bases, with 12 bases left between them. CDR1 and CDR2 from the germline V gene are SGHNT and YENEEA. The CDR3 extends over 14 amino acids. In nucleotides, the CDR3 is TGTGCCAGCAGCTTAGCTGGCAGTCCCCACGAGCAGTACTTC. It codes for CASSLAGSPHEQYF.

The chain links TRBV27 to TRBJ2-1; 10 bases match TRBD2. The CDR3 has 16 residues. J gave up 5 bases and V 4 bases, and 8 bases lay outside the gene matches. Germline V CDR1 and CDR2: MNHEY, SMNVEV (reference sequence). This CDR3 reads CASSSPTSGAHNEQFF. Written as DNA, the CDR3 is TGTGCCAGCAGTTCCCCCACTAGCGGGGCCCACAATGAGCAGTTCTTC.

This clone was seen once. This chain links TRBV5-4 with TRBJ2-3, with 7 positions matching TRBD1. The V segment lost 2 bases and the J segment 9 bases; nucleotides outside the gene matches: 9. This CDR3 comprises 14 residues. Germline lookup yields CDR1 SGHNT and CDR2 YYREEE (reference sequence). The CDR3 protein is CASSFGQDFDTQYF. The CDR3 DNA reads TGTGCCAGCAGCTTCGGACAGGATTTTGACACGCAGTATTTT.

The chain uses TRBV4-1 and TRBJ1-3; no clear D. Trimming left V 0 bases short and J 0 bases short, with 9 bases between. The CDR3 runs to 16 residues. Germline V CDR1 and CDR2: MGHRA, YSYEKL. As DNA, the CDR3 is TGCGCCAGCAGCCAAGAAGAACACAGCTCTGGAAACACCATATATTTT. It is translated as CASSQEEHSSGNTIYF.

This sequence joins TRBV6-5 and TRBJ2-2; TRBD2 agrees at 7 bases. Trimming removed 6 bases from V and 5 bases from J; junction bases left unmatched: 6. The CDR3 runs 14 residues. CDR1 is MNHEY, CDR2 SVGAGI, per germline. CDR3 region: CASSLGRETGELFF. In DNA form, the CDR3 reads TGTGCCAGCAGCCTGGGGAGGGAAACCGGGGAGCTGTTTTTT.

The gene calls are TRBV4-3 and TRBJ2-1; TRBD1 matches 7 bases. Germline CDR1 reads LGHNA; CDR2 reads YSLEER. There are 16 residues in the CDR3. V was pared by 0 bases and J by 2 bases, with 4 bases of the junction left unmatched. The CDR3 loop is CASSQEGQRTYNEQFF. The CDR3 DNA reads TGCGCCAGCAGCCAAGAGGGACAGCGGACCTACAATGAGCAGTTCTTC.